What follows are 16 T cell receptor beta chains derived from one specimen sequenced in a study of blood T cells in healthy people across ages. Combining a sample-barcoded 5' primer with a J-beta primer mix, a second PCR ran for about 6 to 12 cycles. TCRdb processed the 5' RACE reads anew with MiXCR; each CDR3 protein has one entry. The sample contains fewer than 1.5 million distinct CDR3 sequences, around 42% of which appear only once. Material: blood. These receptors came from a woman younger than 30 in good health.

The V gene is TRBV6-5, the J gene TRBJ1-2; 11 nucleotides line up with TRBD1. The J segment lost 4 bases and the V segment lost 3 bases, leaving 1 base of the junction unmatched. The CDR3 has 14 residues. The germline CDR1 and CDR2 sequences are MNHEY and SVGAGI. The CDR3, as DNA: TGTGCCAGCAGTTATGGACAGGGGGCCTATGGCTACACCTTC. Its protein is CASSYGQGAYGYTF.

This chain joins TRBV12-3 or TRBV12-4 and TRBJ2-7; 11 bases fit TRBD1. J lost 7 bases, V lost 5 bases, and 10 bases had no gene match. CDR3 length: 15 amino acids. CDR3 DNA: TGTGCCAGCAGTCCCCCGGGGACAGGGGGAAATGAGCAGTACTTC. It is translated as CASSPPGTGGNEQYF.

At least ten counts were recorded for this clonotype. The V call is TRBV7-9, the J call TRBJ2-3, with D tentatively TRBD1 (6 bases). Per the germline V gene, CDR1 is SEHNR and CDR2 is FQNEAQ (reference sequence). Trimming stripped 5 bases from V and 6 bases from J, with 9 bases between. The CDR3 sequence is 12 residues long. The CDR3 nucleotides are TGTGCCAGCAGCCGGACAGATGATACGCAGTATTTT. Amino acids: CASSRTDDTQYF.

This sequence joins TRBV6-5 and TRBJ2-3; D uncertain. Trimming took 3 bases from V and 0 from J, leaving 7 bases between them. CDR1 and CDR2 (germline): MNHEY, SVGAGI. CDR3 length: 14 amino acids. The CDR3 region is CASSYYLSTDTQYF. The CDR3 bases are TGTGCCAGCAGTTATTATTTGAGCACAGATACGCAGTATTTT.

The gene calls are TRBV27 and TRBJ1-6; 11 positions match TRBD1. CDR1 is MNHEY, CDR2 SMNVEV, per germline (reference sequence). The CDR3 covers 15 residues. V lost 7 bases to trimming and J lost 5 bases; unmatched junction nucleotides: 4. CDR3 sequence: CASMGQGVHNSPLHF. The CDR3 region has the DNA TGTGCCAGCATGGGACAGGGGGTCCATAATTCACCCCTCCACTTT.

This clonotype has more than one count but fewer than ten. This chain uses TRBV5-6 with TRBJ2-1; D gene unclear. The germline V gene encodes CDR1 SGHDT and CDR2 YYEEEE. The V and J ends lost 0 bases and 0 bases respectively, with 16 bases between them. This CDR3 has 18 amino acids. The CDR3 here is CASSLAPSNQFSYNEQFF. The CDR3 coding sequence is TGTGCCAGCAGCTTGGCCCCATCTAACCAATTCTCCTACAATGAGCAGTTCTTC.

This clonotype was counted many times. CDR3 sequence: CASSLVSGGSTYEQYF. In DNA, the CDR3 is TGTGCCAGCAGCCTTGTCTCCGGGGGATCAACCTACGAGCAGTACTTC. V gene TRBV13 combines with J gene TRBJ2-7, with D perhaps matching TRBD2 (6 bases). The CDR3 spans 16 residues. Trimming shortened V by 5 bases and J by 2 bases, and 19 bases separated the two germline ends. The germline gives CDR1 PRHDT, CDR2 FYEKMQ (reference sequence).

The chain couples TRBV19 to TRBJ2-3; D unresolved. CDR3 length: 17 residues. CDR1 is LNHDA and CDR2 is SQIVND in the germline V gene (reference sequence). The germline V and J ends were trimmed by 0 bases and 1 base, with 14 bases remaining between them. The CDR3 sequence is CASSIDGRASGTDTQYF. In DNA form, the CDR3 reads TGTGCCAGTAGTATAGATGGACGGGCCTCCGGCACAGATACGCAGTATTTT.

The chain carries TRBV28 and TRBJ1-5, with TRBD1 identical over 9 bases. V was clipped by 5 bases and J by 4 bases; unmatched bases: 6. Per the germline V gene, CDR1 is MDHEN and CDR2 is SYDVKM. This CDR3 comprises 15 residues. CDR3 residues: CASSARDRVNQPQHF. In nucleotides, the CDR3 is TGTGCCAGCAGTGCCCGGGACAGGGTAAATCAGCCCCAGCATTTT.

This clonotype was recorded a few times. The chain is built from TRBV7-9 and TRBJ2-3; D not certain. Trimming took 1 base from V and 2 from J, leaving 4 bases between them. Looked up from germline, CDR1 is SEHNR and CDR2 is FQNEAQ (reference sequence). This CDR3 comprises 13 residues. In nucleotides, the CDR3 is TGTGCCAGCAGCTTAGAGCCCACAGATACGCAGTATTTT. It yields the protein CASSLEPTDTQYF.

The chain is built from TRBV27 and TRBJ2-7, with 8 bases fitting TRBD2. This CDR3 is built from 15 residues. Trimming at V came to 7 bases and at J to 7 bases, leaving 15 bases not matched to a gene. Per germline, CDR1 MNHEY and CDR2 SMNVEV (reference sequence). The CDR3 DNA is TGTGCCAGCAACCCCCCGGGGGGGCCGTACAATGAGCAGTACTTC. Residues: CASNPPGGPYNEQYF.

The chain recombines TRBV5-1 with TRBJ2-1; D unclear. The CDR3 sequence is 15 residues long. Trimming removed 0 bases at V and 10 bases at J, with 17 bases between. The germline gives CDR1 SGHRS, CDR2 YFSETQ. The DNA of the CDR3 is TGCGCCAGCAGCTTGGCCGACGGGTACCCCTCCGAGCAGTTCTTC. Encoded protein: CASSLADGYPSEQFF.

The V gene is TRBV2, the J gene TRBJ1-2, with D tentatively TRBD1 (6 bases). V lost 8 bases and J 4 bases, leaving 17 bases between the germline ends. The CDR3 extends over 14 amino acids. The germline CDR1 and CDR2 sequences are SNHLY and FYNNEI. This CDR3 reads CASEGGVIFYGYTF. The CDR3 nucleotides read TGTGCCAGCGAGGGGGGGGTTATCTTCTATGGCTACACCTTC.

The rearrangement joins TRBV3-1 to TRBJ1-2; no clear D gene. Germline assignment: CDR1 LGHDT and CDR2 YNNKEL (reference sequence). The CDR3 consists of 15 residues. V gave up 4 bases and J gave up 4 bases, with 16 bases separating them. This chain's CDR3 is CASSPNSDAAYGYTF. CDR3 nucleotide sequence: TGTGCCAGCAGCCCGAACTCGGACGCAGCCTATGGCTACACCTTC.

The chain has TRBV5-1 and TRBJ2-7; 16 bases fit TRBD2. J lost 6 bases, V lost 7 bases, and 10 bases had no gene match. Germline V gene sequence: CDR1 SGHRS, CDR2 YFSETQ. The CDR3 contains 16 residues. CDR3 DNA: TGCGCCAGCGGCACCGGGACTAGCGGGAGGGGCGTCGAGCAGTACTTC. Residues: CASGTGTSGRGVEQYF. Full variable domain (outside the CDR3, taken from reference TRBV5-1 and TRBJ2-7): KAGVTQTPRYLIKTRGQQVTLSCSPISGHRSVSWYQQTPGQGLQFLFEYFSETQRNKGNFPGRFSGRQFSNSRSEMNVSTLELGDSALYLCASGTGTSGRGVEQYFGPGTRLTVT.

About this clonotype itself: Compared with germline, one end of the junction differs, possibly owing to a read error. CDR3 nucleotides: TGCAGCGTTGAGGATCTAGGATGGGGCACAGAGACGCAGTATTTT. Its protein product is CSVEDLGWGTETQYF. J is TRBJ2-3 and V is TRBV29-1, with D maybe TRBD1 (5 bases). Germline-derived CDR1 and CDR2 are SQVTM and ANQGSEA. The CDR3 totals 15 residues.